This TCR beta chain was recorded in a study of T cell responses to AZD1222 COVID-19 vaccine. General study findings and limits: Within unmutated variant regions lay the reported targets of nearly half of spike-specific TCRs. The sample set comprised mostly white British donors with more females, and clonal diversity was possibly underestimated. Spike was spanned by vaccine-associated CD4 TCRs, with dominance at 160-218 and 743-854.

TCRdb's copy holds only in-frame clones and misses some; the assay was immunoSEQ multiplex PCR. Of approximately 81,000 clones detected, 83% appear once; the ten largest clones hold about 1.3%. This clone was counted between two and nine times. Its antigen is as yet unknown. Trimming took off 10 bases at V and 1 base at J, with 19 bases between the two ends. Per germline, CDR1 SNHLY and CDR2 FYNNEI. The CDR3 length is 15 residues. The sample in question was peripheral blood, obtained 28 days after the second AZD1222 dose. The chain is built from TRBV2 and TRBJ1-1, with TRBD1 as a possible D gene (6 bases). This sequence was found in an adult who received the AZD1222 COVID-19 vaccine. The CDR3 protein is CATGYLQGKNTEAFF. CDR3 nucleotide sequence: TGTGCCACGGGCTATTTACAGGGAAAGAACACTGAAGCTTTCTTT.